This T cell receptor beta chain was profiled in a study of blood T cell repertoires in COVID-19. Original data processing: Amplification of reference gene primers was used by the study to estimate nucleated cell counts. The method was immunoSEQ multiplex PCR; TCRdb's version includes in-frame clones alone and lacks a portion of them. The DNA was the basis for D and trimming; V, J and clone size are from that table. The sample consists of fewer than 85,000 clones, about 93% of them appearing once. In germline, CDR1 is SNHLY, CDR2 FYNNEI. The CDR3 extends over 14 amino acids. V was shortened by 3 bases and J by 4 bases, with 12 bases between the two germline ends. This clone was found once.

This TCR was sampled from a human donor in a cohort sampled during active COVID-19. Material for sequencing was peripheral blood. This rearrangement joins TRBV2 to TRBJ1-1; D gene uncertain. The CDR3 bases are TGTGCCAGCAGTGATCTCACAAGTGGCACTGAAGCTTTCTTT. Residues: CASSDLTSGTEAFF.